The 9 T cell receptor beta chains listed next were all sequenced from one sample in a study of blood T cell repertoires in COVID-19. The data were produced by immunoSEQ multiplex PCR, yet TCRdb's version contains in-frame clones alone and is incomplete. In the table there are 150,000 to 170,000 clones, around 84% of which are singletons. Sequences were obtained from peripheral blood. These receptors were obtained from a woman aged 55-69 years with COVID-19, enrolled during active disease.

The rearrangement links TRBV7-6 to TRBJ2-3, with 7 positions matching TRBD1. The CDR3 is made up of 15 amino acids. V dropped 6 bases and J dropped 2; count of bases not matched to a gene: 8. Looked up from germline, CDR1 is SGHVS and CDR2 is FNYEAQ. The CDR3 reads CASSTRDRDTDTQYF. CDR3 nucleotide sequence: TGTGCCAGCAGTACCCGGGACAGAGACACAGATACGCAGTATTTT. Full variable domain (missing parts from reference TRBV7-6 and TRBJ2-3): GAGVSQSPRYKVTKRGQDVALRCDPISGHVSLYWYRQALGQGPEFLTYFNYEAQQDKSGLPNDRFSAERPEGSISTLTIQRTEQRDSAMYRCASSTRDRDTDTQYFGPGTRLTVL.

This chain links TRBV3-1 (or the pseudogene TRBV3-2) with TRBJ2-3; D perhaps matches TRBD1 (6 bases). Trimming pared 2 bases from V and 7 bases from J, leaving 19 bases between. From germline, CDR1 is LGHDT and CDR2 YNNKEL (reference sequence). The CDR3 extends over 16 amino acids. CDR3 residues: CASSQTGLGIGNTQYF. The CDR3 DNA sequence: TGTGCCAGCAGCCAAACAGGGCTGGGGATTGGGAATACGCAGTATTTT.

This chain connects TRBV18 to TRBJ1-1; 8 positions match TRBD1. J lost 7 bases, V lost 4 bases, and 5 bases had no gene match. Germline lookup yields CDR1 KGHSH and CDR2 LQKENI. The CDR3 spans 13 residues. The DNA of the CDR3 is TGTGCCAGCTCACGCTCGACAGGGGATGAAGCTTTCTTT. Its translation: CASSRSTGDEAFF.

The chain combines TRBV19 with TRBJ2-1, with D possibly TRBD2 on 6 matching bases. CDR3 length equals 15 residues. Germline CDR1 LNHDA, CDR2 SQIVND (reference sequence). With 4 bases removed from V and 7 bases from J, the gap between germline ends came to 17 bases. The CDR3 region has the DNA TGTGCCAGTAGTACCGTCCCGGGAGTAGGTAATGAGCAGTTCTTC. Translation: CASSTVPGVGNEQFF.

This clone has a single count. V gene TRBV6-1 combines with J gene TRBJ1-2; perhaps TRBD1 as D (6 bases). V was cut by 1 base and J by 6 bases, with 9 bases left in between. The CDR3 sequence is 13 residues long. Germline V gene lookup returns CDR1 MNHNS and CDR2 SASEGT. CDR3 amino acids: CASSEDRVNGYTF. DNA of the CDR3: TGTGCCAGCAGTGAAGACAGGGTCAATGGCTACACCTTC.

The count of this clone is one. V gene TRBV7-9 combines with J gene TRBJ2-2; the match to TRBD1 covers 9 bases. Trimming cost V 2 bases and J 4 bases; bases outside gene matches: 5. Germline-derived CDR1 and CDR2 are SEHNR and FQNEAQ (reference sequence). The CDR3 runs to 16 residues. CDR3 nucleotides: TGTGCCAGCAGCTTATGGACAGGGGTGGGCACCGGGGAGCTGTTTTTT. Residues: CASSLWTGVGTGELFF.

This rearrangement joins TRBV27 to TRBJ1-3; 7 nucleotides match TRBD1. The V segment lost 5 bases and the J segment 6 bases; nucleotides outside the gene matches: 4. This CDR3 comprises 13 residues. In germline, CDR1 is MNHEY, CDR2 SMNVEV (reference sequence). The CDR3, as DNA: TGTGCCAGCAGTAGACAGGGACTAAACACCATATATTTT. Encoded protein: CASSRQGLNTIYF.

The sample holds one count of this clone. The rearrangement joins TRBV7-9 to TRBJ2-1; D might be TRBD2 (7 bases). Germline V gene data show CDR1 as SEHNR and CDR2 as FQNEAQ (reference sequence). Trimming took off 1 base at V and 7 bases at J, with 11 bases between the two ends. The length of the CDR3 is 14 residues. The CDR3 coding sequence is TGTGCCAGCAGCTTAGTGGGGGGGCCAAATGAGCAGTTCTTC. Its protein product is CASSLVGGPNEQFF.

The chain carries TRBV7-2 and TRBJ1-1; D is undetermined. Germline V gene data show CDR1 as SGHTA and CDR2 as FQGNSA. V was cut by 2 bases and J by 2 bases, with 9 bases left in between. The CDR3 consists of 14 residues. In DNA form, the CDR3 reads TGTGCCAGCAGCTTATATGGGCGCAACACTGAAGCTTTCTTT. Its protein product is CASSLYGRNTEAFF.